Given below is one T cell receptor beta chain in context. The authors' processing: Reference gene primer amplification gave nucleated cell count estimates. Assay used: immunoSEQ multiplex PCR; TCRdb lists only in-frame clones, some missing. V, J and clone size derive from that table, while D and trimming were established from the DNA sequence. The sample carries approximately 200,000 clones, roughly 84% recorded once. Trimming at V came to 5 bases and at J to 2 bases, leaving 12 bases not matched to a gene. The germline CDR1 and CDR2 sequences are SGHTA and FQGNSA. The CDR3 sequence is 17 residues long. This entry comes from a study of blood T cell repertoires in COVID-19. Turning to the study itself: Material from acute and convalescent COVID-19 was sourced from the United States, Italy and Spain. T cells, B-cell-depleted T cells, or PBMCs provided the cDNA or gDNA that served as material.

The chain employs TRBV7-2 and TRBJ1-1; TRBD1 matches at 9 bases. This sequence originates from a woman aged 55-69 years with acute or convalescent COVID-19. Sample: peripheral blood. CDR3 region: CASSPTRTGAGNTEAFF. CDR3 nucleotides: TGTGCCAGCAGCCCCACCCGGACAGGGGCAGGAAACACTGAAGCTTTCTTT.